This T cell receptor beta chain was obtained from a study of cytomegalovirus exposure and HLA in healthy donors. Looking at the study overall: One earlier analysis, a look at roughly 170 million T cells, found approximately 120 million unique TCR beta sequences.

This clone was seen only a few times. As yet, its antigen is unknown. Points from the study as a whole: Confirmation was obtained in vitro that a few CMV-associated chains are specific for CMV antigens.

Germline values: CDR1 SGHRS, CDR2 YFSETQ. The CDR3 runs to 15 residues. V gave up 6 bases and J gave up 0 bases; unmatched junction bases: 8. PCR primers comprised 60 Vbeta and 13 Jbeta primers. Profiled with immunoSEQ multiplex PCR; TCRdb holds only in-frame clones, not every one. The table has about 98,000 clones, 75% to 85% seen once. The specimen was PBMCs. The clonotype was recovered from a man between 18 and 29 years old in good health and CMV-seropositive. The chain is built from TRBV5-1 and TRBJ1-1, with 7 bases matching TRBD1. DNA of the CDR3: TGCGCCAGCAAACCGGGAGGGGGCCTGAACACTGAAGCTTTCTTT. It translates to CASKPGGGLNTEAFF.